This T cell receptor (beta chain) was obtained from a study of T cell responses to AZD1222 COVID-19 vaccine. Study results and limitations: The donor cohort was predominantly white British with a female majority, and clonal diversity may have been underestimated. Without day 14 samples, only post-peak T cell repertoires were studied.

The method was immunoSEQ multiplex PCR; TCRdb's version includes in-frame clones alone and lacks a portion of them. The table has about 140,000 clones, over 90% seen once. Trimming took 0 bases from V and 15 from J, leaving 15 bases between them. CDR1 and CDR2 (germline): MNHEY, SVGEGT. The CDR3 runs to 13 residues. With respect to this clone: The target antigen is unknown.

The clonotype originates from an adult who received the AZD1222 COVID-19 vaccine. This sample comprised peripheral blood, obtained 28 days after the second AZD1222 dose. The chain is built from TRBV6-2 or TRBV6-3 and TRBJ2-1, with a tentative D call TRBD2 (6 bases). Here the CDR3 DNA reads TGTGCCAGCAGTTACTCGAGGGACTCGGAGGCGTTCTTC. Its translation: CASSYSRDSEAFF.